This T cell receptor beta chain was recorded in a study of blood T cells in healthy people across ages. The study, taken as a whole, reports: Long-lived donors had more naive CD4+ cells and higher diversity than aged donors.

Concerning this clonotype: Antigen specificity is unknown.

Primers used in a second PCR of about 6 to 11 cycles were a sample-barcoded 5' primer and a J-beta primer mix. TCRdb analysed the 5' RACE reads with MiXCR anew, one entry per CDR3 protein. The sample holds about 830,000 distinct CDR3 sequences, approximately 67% seen once. CDR3 length: 13 residues. Trimming removed 2 bases from V and 7 bases from J, with 12 bases in between. The germline V gene has CDR1 SGHNT and CDR2 YYREEE (reference sequence). Those donating, healthy Caucasian individuals from Russia, were aged roughly 6 to 95. Donors gave around 10 milliliters of peripheral blood apiece. Sequenced sample: blood. The V gene is TRBV5-4, the J gene TRBJ2-5; D is ambiguous. The clonotype comes from a man in his thirties or forties in good health. The CDR3 DNA reads TGTGCCAGCAGCTTCTTCGGTACGTGGACCCAGTACTTC. This gives the protein CASSFFGTWTQYF.